The rows below give T cell receptor beta chains drawn from one sample of a study of CD8+CD57+ T cells in acquired aplastic anemia. TCRdb analysed the reads with MiXCR anew, one entry per CDR3 protein. The sample yields around 150,000 distinct CDR3 sequences, 71% seen once. Sequencing input: sorted CD4+, CD8+, or CD8+CD57+ T cells (not recorded which) from PBMCs. These receptors were obtained from a human donor with aplastic anemia. Both conserved end residues are part of each CDR3. D genes are given only for firm matches. Clone size is shown for a subset of rows, as once, few, many or a class of expanded clone.

v_call	j_call	d_call	clone_size	cdr3_aa	cdr3_nt
TRBV6-4	TRBJ1-6	.	.	CASSEWYSTGNSPLHF	TGTGCCAGCAGTGAGTGGTACAGCACAGGGAATTCACCCCTCCACTTT
TRBV10-3	TRBJ2-5	TRBD2	.	CATTAGGGEAQYF	TGTGCGACGACCGCGGGCGGGGGGGAGGCCCAGTACTTC
TRBV7-3	TRBJ2-5	.	.	CASSKYGGQETQYF	TGTGCCAGCAGCAAATACGGGGGACAAGAGACCCAGTACTTC
TRBV7-2	TRBJ2-7	.	.	CASSRPGDLREQYF	TGTGCCAGCAGCCGCCCAGGGGATCTTCGGGAGCAGTACTTC
TRBV24-1	TRBJ2-2	.	few	CATSAMNTGELFF	TGTGCCACCAGTGCAATGAACACCGGGGAGCTGTTTTTT
TRBV7-3	TRBJ2-1	.	.	CASSENREYNEQFF	TGTGCCAGCAGCGAAAACAGGGAGTACAATGAGCAGTTCTTC
TRBV20-1	TRBJ2-2	TRBD1	.	CSAGSGTANTGELFF	TGCAGTGCTGGTTCCGGGACAGCGAACACCGGGGAGCTGTTTTTT
TRBV20-1	TRBJ1-1	.	.	CSASRGGPDTEAFF	TGCAGTGCTAGCCGGGGGGGGCCGGACACTGAAGCTTTCTTT
TRBV5-1	TRBJ1-1	TRBD1	.	CASSLTGGNTEAFF	TGCGCCAGCAGCTTGACAGGGGGGAACACTGAAGCTTTCTTT
TRBV2	TRBJ1-1	.	.	CASDEQGSAEAFF	TGTGCCAGCGATGAGCAGGGGAGCGCTGAAGCTTTCTTC
TRBV20-1	TRBJ2-7	TRBD1	.	CSARDRGTGSYEQYF	TGCAGTGCTAGAGATCGTGGGACAGGGTCCTACGAGCAGTACTTC
TRBV6-2/TRBV6-3	TRBJ1-6	TRBD1	many	CASSSTGGSSPLHF	TGTGCCAGCAGTTCGACAGGGGGGAGTTCACCCCTCCACTTT
TRBV10-3	TRBJ2-3	.	few	CAISESHSPTSTDTQYF	TGTGCCATCAGTGAGTCGCACTCCCCGACTAGCACAGATACGCAGTATTTT
TRBV7-7	TRBJ2-2	TRBD1	.	CASSPQGQGSQGELFF	TGTGCCAGCAGCCCACAGGGACAGGGGTCTCAAGGGGAGCTGTTTTTT
TRBV7-2	TRBJ2-7	TRBD1	.	CASSQAGQGREQYF	TGCGCCAGCAGCCAGGCGGGACAGGGGAGGGAGCAGTACTTC
TRBV10-3	TRBJ1-5	TRBD1	.	CAISGQGGQPQHF	TGTGCCATCAGTGGACAGGGAGGGCAGCCCCAGCATTTT
TRBV2	TRBJ1-6	.	few	CASSRLMASPLHF	TGTGCCAGCAGTCGCCTCATGGCCTCACCCCTCCACTTT
TRBV12-3/TRBV12-4	TRBJ1-5	.	.	CASSLEGWSNQPQHF	TGTGCCAGCAGTTTAGAAGGGTGGAGCAATCAGCCCCAGCATTTT
TRBV7-2	TRBJ2-5	TRBD1	.	CASSQATGGIETQYF	TGCGCCAGCAGCCAAGCGACAGGGGGCATAGAGACCCAGTACTTC
TRBV2	TRBJ1-2	.	.	CASSVLTDNYGYTF	TGTGCCAGCAGTGTTTTGACAGATAACTATGGCTACACCTTC
TRBV19	TRBJ1-5	.	many	CAVERGHGSNQPQHF	TGTGCCGTCGAAAGGGGACACGGGAGCAATCAGCCCCAGCATTTT
TRBV7-3	TRBJ2-7	TRBD2	.	CASSLEQLGLADYEQYF	TGTGCCAGCAGCTTAGAACAGCTGGGACTAGCGGATTACGAGCAGTACTTC
TRBV19	TRBJ1-5	.	.	CASSRGRPSNQPQHF	TGTGCCAGTAGTAGGGGGAGACCAAGCAATCAGCCCCAGCATTTT
TRBV7-9	TRBJ2-2	TRBD2	.	CASSPSGRAPGELFF	TGTGCCAGCAGCCCTAGCGGGAGAGCCCCCGGGGAGCTGTTTTTT
TRBV5-8	TRBJ2-3	.	many	CASNSVTTDTQYF	TGTGCCAGCAATTCAGTCACCACAGATACGCAGTATTTT
TRBV10-2	TRBJ1-1	.	.	CASSPKRGTEAFF	TGCGCCAGCAGTCCAAAGAGGGGGACTGAAGCTTTCTTT
TRBV25-1	TRBJ2-3	.	.	CATYSDTQYF	TGTGCCACCTACTCAGATACGCAGTATTTT
TRBV2	TRBJ2-1	TRBD1	.	CASSEIIGQGSEQFF	TGTGCCAGCAGTGAAATTATTGGACAGGGGAGTGAGCAGTTCTTC
TRBV7-9	TRBJ2-7	.	.	CASSPQGAAGYF	TGTGCCAGCAGCCCGCAAGGGGCGGCGGGGTACTTC
TRBV20-1	TRBJ1-5	.	.	CSASTGPSPQHF	TGCAGTGCTAGTACAGGCCCCTCGCCCCAGCATTTT
TRBV7-8	TRBJ1-5	.	.	CASSLNAGYSNQPQHF	TGTGCCAGCAGCTTAAACGCAGGGTATAGCAATCAGCCCCAGCATTTT